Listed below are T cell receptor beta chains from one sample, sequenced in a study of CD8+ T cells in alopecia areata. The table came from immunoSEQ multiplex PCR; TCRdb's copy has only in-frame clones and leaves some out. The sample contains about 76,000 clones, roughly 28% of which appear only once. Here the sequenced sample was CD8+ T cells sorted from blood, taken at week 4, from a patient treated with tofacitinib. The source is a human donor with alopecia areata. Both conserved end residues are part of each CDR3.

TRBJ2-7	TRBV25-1	CASSELGEYEQYF
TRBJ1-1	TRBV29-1	CSPREVGYNTEAFF
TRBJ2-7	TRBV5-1	CASSLTGGNYEQYF
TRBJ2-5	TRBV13	CASSPWTSAQETQYF
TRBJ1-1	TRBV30	CAWGVENTEAFF
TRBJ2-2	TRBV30	CAWTLEGGGNTGELFF
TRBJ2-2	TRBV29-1	CSVEPSGNTGELFF
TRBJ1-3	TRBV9	CASSPEGSGNTIYF
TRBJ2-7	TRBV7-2	CASSYGREFDEQYF
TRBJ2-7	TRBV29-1	CSVVLWRSEQYF
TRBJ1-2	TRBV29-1	CSADGGYTF
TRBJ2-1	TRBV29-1	CSVTGGVNEQFF
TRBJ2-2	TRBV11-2	CASRGGQYAGELFF
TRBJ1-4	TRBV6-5	CARPGYRNEKLFF
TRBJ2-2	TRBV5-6	CASSLVGTVNTGELFF
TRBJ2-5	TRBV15	CATSRGKGSRETQYF
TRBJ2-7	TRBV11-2	CASRLYYEQYF
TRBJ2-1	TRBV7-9	CASSSGRSYNEQFF
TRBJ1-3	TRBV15	CATSRDRNAGGNTIYF
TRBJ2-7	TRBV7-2	CASSIIPYEQYF
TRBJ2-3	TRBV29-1	CSVEGASGRSTDTQYF
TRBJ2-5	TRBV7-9	CASSLDWGLETQYF
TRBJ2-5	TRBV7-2	CASSFWIAGVTETQYF
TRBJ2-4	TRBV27	CASSAEPWSFPYF
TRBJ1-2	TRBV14	CASSLVPMWGKHTF
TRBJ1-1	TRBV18	CATSREGRYMNTEAFF
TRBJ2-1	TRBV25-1	CASSAEFNEQFF
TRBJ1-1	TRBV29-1	CSADLNTEAFF
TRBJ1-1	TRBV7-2	CASSLGGSGYTEAFF
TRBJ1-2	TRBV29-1	CSVEGASGYTF
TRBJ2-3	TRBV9	CASSVEGSTDTQYF
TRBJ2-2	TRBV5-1	CASSWRGTSNTGELFF
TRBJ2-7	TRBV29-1	CSVGDTALEQYF
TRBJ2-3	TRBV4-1	CASSRLVALWGDTQYF
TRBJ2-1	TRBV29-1	CSVEEGGYNEQFF
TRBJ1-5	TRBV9	CASSVDGQFNQPQHF
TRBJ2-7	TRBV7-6	CASSPGQGNTYEQYF
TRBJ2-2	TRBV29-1	CSVVGVTGELFF
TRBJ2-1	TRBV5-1	CASSSSSDEQFF
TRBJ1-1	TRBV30	CAWDRGRTEAFF
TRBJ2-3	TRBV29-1	CSVVSSGRARSPTDTQYF
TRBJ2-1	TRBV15	CATSRARAGVWNEQFF
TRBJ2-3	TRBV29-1	CSVGEAGTSERDTQYF
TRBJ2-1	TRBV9	CASSAVGVEQFF
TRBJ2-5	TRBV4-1	CASSPPTGGGETQYF
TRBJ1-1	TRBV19	CASSMGWNTEAFF
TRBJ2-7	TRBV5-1	CASSLDQGPEQYF
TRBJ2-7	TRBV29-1	CSVVRTGAYEQYF
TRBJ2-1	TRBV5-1	CASSYSGTYNEQFF
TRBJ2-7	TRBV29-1	CSVVLNEQYF
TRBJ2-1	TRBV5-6	CASSDGTGGYEQFF